The T cell receptor (beta chain) under discussion was sequenced for a study of OX40 agonist ivuxolimab in advanced cancers. About the full investigation: Ivuxolimab, which targeted the costimulatory receptor OX40 (CD134), was an agonistic, fully human IgG2 monoclonal antibody. Intravenous ivuxolimab was administered to patients every 2 weeks at six dose levels: 0.01, 0.1, 0.3, 1.5, 3 and 10 mg/kg. Among the approximately 50 dose-escalation patients, around 20 had hepatocellular carcinoma, roughly 15 melanoma, 9 renal cell carcinoma and 9 head and neck cancer. In the dose-escalation cohort, 75% to 90% of patients were male, and the mean age was 60 years with a range of about 20 to 80. Patients were allowed to have had prior anti-PD-1, anti-PD-L1 or anti-CTLA-4 therapy, and more than 35% of the dose-escalation patients had been treated with checkpoint inhibitors. Partial responses were achieved by three dose-escalation patients, of whom one had hepatocellular carcinoma and two had cutaneous melanoma. The point of sequencing TCRbeta in the periphery was to test whether ivuxolimab changed TCR sequence diversity and drove clonal T-cell expansion. The monotherapy dose-escalation portion (N ≈ 56 patients) of the phase I ivuxolimab trial is reported in the paper. The study at large found these results: Low levels of normalized T-cell clonal expansion were also seen in some patients who did not respond. Antigen specificity was not determined for the clonally expanded peripheral T cells. Clonal expansion of both CD4+ and CD8+ blood T cells was observed from baseline to week 6 at doses 0.1 to 3.0 mg/kg. In the 0.1-3.0 mg/kg groups, partial responders had among the lowest normalized peripheral clonal expansion, particularly in CD8+ T cells. After ivuxolimab, expanded clones were on average more numerous among CD8+ T cells than among CD4+ T cells.

Reading from cysteine to phenylalanine, the CDR3 counts 14 amino acids. The retained sequence is limited to the CDR3, 42 bases, with the frame set at the first base. V is reduced by 6 bases and J by 0 bases, leaving a spacing of 9 bases between them. CDR1 MNHEY and CDR2 SVGAGI are derived from the germline V gene. Patients with a history of autoimmune disease or receiving systemic immunosuppression were excluded from the trial. In every dose cohort, peripheral blood was drawn for TCR sequencing at baseline, cycle 4 day 1, and cycle 7 day 1. The samples were taken from a phase I, first-in-human, multicenter, open-label dose-escalation trial of ivuxolimab. Adults with locally advanced or metastatic melanoma, renal cell, hepatocellular, or head and neck squamous cell carcinoma were enrolled in the trial. CD4+ and CD8+ T cells were sorted separately from peripheral blood before TCR sequencing. To sequence the TCRbeta CDR3 region, genomic DNA was isolated from the sorted cells. The immunoSEQ Assay was used to sequence the TCRbeta CDR3 regions. Imported from immuneACCESS, the table was reduced by TCRdb to in-frame sequences with V and J called. These copies leave out some clones; in studies compared against another copy, an unresolved V gene accounts for under half, and the cause of the remainder is not known. This sample is represented by 90,000 or so clones; roughly 90% of them were singletons. The ten largest make up 3.4% of the sample.

Concerning this clone: This clone's antigen is unknown. No base quality information exists; no much larger clone differs at one position.

The receptor comes from an adult with an advanced solid tumor such as melanoma, head and neck, liver or kidney cancer. The sample in question was CD4+ or CD8+ T cells sorted from blood, obtained in a trial of the OX40 agonist ivuxolimab. The chain is encoded by TRBV6-5 joined to TRBJ1-3, with the identity of the D gene unclear. The nucleotide sequence reads TGTGCCAGCAGCCCTTGGAACTCTGGAAACACCATATATTTT. Its product reads: CASSPWNSGNTIYF.